Detailed here is one TCR beta chain. Its antigen is currently unknown. V lost 0 bases and J lost 5, with 14 bases in between. CDR3 length: 15 amino acids. Germline V gene data show CDR1 as SGHRS and CDR2 as YFSETQ. The sample is drawn from a study of PD-1 blockade in classical Hodgkin lymphoma. Whole-study findings and limits: The baseline diversity of complete responders showed similarity to that of newly diagnosed patients. What caused the repertoire differences, perhaps disease activity or prior therapy, remains undefined.

Exposure to brentuximab vedotin varied, and each patient had relapsed following autologous stem cell transplantation. Clones were sequenced by immunoSEQ multiplex PCR, and TCRdb holds only the in-frame ones, with some missing. The sample shows some 84,000 clones, about 90% of them seen only once. The sequencing used peripheral blood mononuclear cells (PBMCs), collected before the second cycle of nivolumab. This sequence joins TRBV5-1 and TRBJ2-5; perhaps TRBD1 as D (5 bases). The source is a human donor with classical Hodgkin lymphoma. The CDR3 loop reads CASSLVASQGETQYF. CDR3 DNA sequence: TGCGCCAGCAGCTTGGTGGCGTCGCAGGGTGAGACCCAGTACTTC.